This TCR beta chain is drawn from a study of T-cell memory formation after mild COVID-19 (dated by TCRdb to about 2021). Regarding the study in general: TCR sequence clusters from the two donors were found to be largely donor specific. Longitudinal TCRalpha and TCRbeta repertoire sequencing tracked T-cell clones expanding and contracting after mild COVID-19 in two donors. Two young, previously healthy adult volunteers made up the cohort, one male and one female. The research as a whole found: Only two mild cases were covered in the study, and larger cohorts including severe cases with pre-infection samples were considered necessary. Contracting CD4+ clones appeared mostly in the CM and EM memory subsets, whereas CD8+ clones were enriched in EMRA. Clones contracting from day 15 to 85 had balanced CD4/CD8 phenotypes, while a second wave expanding from day 15 to 37 was biased towards CD4+. SARS-CoV-2 specificity was not confirmed for the second-wave clones peaking on day 37. Some responding clones were detected in pre-infection memory, suggesting pre-existing cross-reactive memory T cells joined the SARS-CoV-2 response.

The CDR3, cysteine through phenylalanine, is 17 amino acids long. The sequence is cut down to CDR3 DNA, 51 bases in frame from base 1. V has 4 bases trimmed and J has 4 bases trimmed; junction bases matching no gene number 13. Reading the germline V gene gives CDR1 SGHDT and CDR2 YYEEEE. Ficoll-Paque density gradient centrifugation was used to isolate PBMCs. The data were produced on an Illumina NovaSeq 6000. TCRalpha and TCRbeta cDNA libraries were constructed by 5'RACE with constant-segment primers, with sample barcodes and unique molecular identifiers being introduced. Trizol reagent was used to extract RNA from every sample. Amplification of the libraries took two PCR steps, and the second step added a second sample barcode plus Illumina TruSeq adapters. Sequencing of the libraries was done on an Illumina NovaSeq, producing 2 x 150 bp paired-end reads. The authors processed their data as follows. The reads were demultiplexed and collapsed into UMI-guided consensus sequences using migec v1.2.7. Using mixcr v2.1.11, UMI consensuses were aligned to TRA and TRB V and J templates and then assembled into clonotypes. Expanded or contracted clonotypes were those called significant by both edgeR and NoisET, with noise models trained on biological replicates. For edgeR calls, the cutoffs were a false discovery rate-adjusted p below 0.01 and a log2 fold-change threshold of 1. As an exploratory analysis of dynamics, max-normalized trajectories of the 1000 most abundant clonotypes were examined with PCA combined with hierarchical clustering. Separately sequenced CD4+ and CD8+ repertoires were used to assign the CD4 or CD8 phenotype of responding clones. TCRdb took the public reads, trimmed them with fastp at Q25, ran MiXCR for clone calling and kept in-frame beta chains. Each CDR3 protein appears once, grouped with its most common genes and DNA. These V and J calls rely on TCRdb rather than the paper's analysis. Within this sample are 110,000 or so distinct CDR3 sequences, with about 20% of them counted one time only. About two fifths of the sample rests with the top ten.

This clonotype has more than one count but fewer than ten. The target of this receptor is not known. The input lacks base qualities; no much larger clone sits a single base away. This receptor was obtained from a man between 18 and 29 years old who had mild COVID-19 (a few samples of this study predate the infection). The sample titles of this study are shuffled in the database, so cell type and time point are left out; the donor was told from shared clones. The rearranged segments are TRBV5-6 and TRBJ2-1; 8 junctional bases match TRBD2. Sequenced material: PBMCs or a T cell subset sorted from them (not recorded which). Read as DNA, the sequence is TGTGCCAGCAGCCTTCTTGTTAGAGCGGGGGAGTACAATGAGCAGTTCTTC. This translates into CASSLLVRAGEYNEQFF.